The 26 T cell receptor beta chains reported below all come from one sample, sequenced in a study of cytomegalovirus exposure and HLA in healthy donors. Both 60 Vbeta primers and 13 Jbeta primers went into the PCR. Libraries were prepared by immunoSEQ multiplex PCR; TCRdb keeps only in-frame clonotypes and omits some of them. The sample has about 160,000 clones; 80% to 85% are singletons. The sample taken for sequencing was PBMCs. These receptors all come from a woman under 30 in good health and CMV-seronegative.

This chain links TRBV5-4 with TRBJ2-1, with D maybe TRBD2 (5 bases). CDR1 SGHNT and CDR2 YYREEE come from the germline V gene (reference sequence). V lost 2 bases and J 0 bases, leaving 6 bases between the germline ends. This CDR3 is built from 14 residues. CDR3 coding DNA: TGTGCCAGCAGCTTTGCGGGCTCCTACAATGAGCAGTTCTTC. This encodes CASSFAGSYNEQFF.

V usage is TRBV19 and J usage is TRBJ2-6; TRBD1 is a possible D gene (7 bases). The CDR3 contains 18 residues. Germline CDR1 LNHDA, CDR2 SQIVND (reference sequence). Trimming took off 5 bases at V and 0 bases at J, with 17 bases between the two ends. This chain's CDR3 is CASSRFGGGTSGANVLTF. The CDR3 DNA sequence: TGTGCCAGTAGTCGCTTCGGAGGGGGCACCTCTGGGGCCAACGTCCTGACTTTC.

V gene TRBV9 combines with J gene TRBJ2-1; 9 bases map to TRBD1. Germline trimming cut 4 bases from V and 15 bases from J; bases unmatched to any gene: 14. This CDR3 has 14 residues. Germline values: CDR1 SGDLS, CDR2 YYNGEE. The CDR3 protein is CASSPSSPDRGLFF. The CDR3 DNA reads TGTGCCAGCAGCCCGAGCAGCCCGGACAGGGGTCTGTTCTTC.

This clone was seen only once. V usage is TRBV7-9 and J usage is TRBJ1-2; 8 nucleotides align to TRBD1. V lost 4 bases to trimming and J lost 5 bases; unmatched junction nucleotides: 3. CDR1 and CDR2 (germline): SEHNR, FQNEAQ (reference sequence). The CDR3 runs 13 residues. The CDR3 reads CASSWGQVYGYTF. CDR3 nucleotide sequence: TGTGCCAGCAGCTGGGGACAGGTTTATGGCTACACCTTC.

The chain recombines TRBV6-1 with TRBJ1-6; tentatively, D is TRBD1 (5 bases). Germline V CDR1 and CDR2: MNHNS, SASEGT. The CDR3 extends over 16 amino acids. V dropped 3 bases and J dropped 2 bases, with 11 bases sitting between them. The CDR3: CASSDSRQTYNSPLHF. CDR3 nucleotide sequence: TGTGCCAGCAGTGATAGCAGACAGACCTATAATTCACCCCTCCACTTT.

This sequence joins TRBV27 and TRBJ2-3, with D tentatively TRBD2 (5 bases). This CDR3 region has 16 residues. CDR1 and CDR2 from the germline V gene are MNHEY and SMNVEV (reference sequence). Trimming removed 0 bases from V and 1 base from J, with 11 bases in between. The CDR3 region has the DNA TGTGCCAGCAGTTTATCGACCGCGAGGGGCACAGATACGCAGTATTTT. This codes for CASSLSTARGTDTQYF.

This chain uses TRBV6-1 with TRBJ2-5; TRBD1 matches 7 bases. V trimming: 9 bases; J trimming: 2 bases; junction bases outside the gene matches: 3. The CDR3 has 12 residues. CDR1 MNHNS and CDR2 SASEGT come from the germline V gene. The CDR3 DNA follows: TGTGCCAGGGGACAGCTACAAGAGACCCAGTACTTC. Translation gives CARGQLQETQYF.

The rearrangement links TRBV6-1 to TRBJ1-4; 11 positions agree with TRBD1. Germline trimming cut 2 bases from V and 8 bases from J; bases unmatched to any gene: 7. This CDR3 contains 16 residues. CDR1 and CDR2 (germline): MNHNS, SASEGT. The DNA of the CDR3 is TGTGCCAGCAGTGAAAGAGCCGGGACAGGGGGAGAAAAACTGTTTTTT. Translation: CASSERAGTGGEKLFF.

The chain couples TRBV7-8 to TRBJ1-6; 9 nucleotides agree with TRBD1. V was clipped by 4 bases and J by 6 bases; unmatched bases: 7. This CDR3 spans 16 amino acids. Germline CDR1 SGHVS, CDR2 FQNEAQ. The CDR3 reads CASSSRPGQGNSPLHF. DNA for the CDR3: TGTGCCAGCAGCTCCCGCCCGGGACAGGGTAATTCACCCCTCCACTTT.

This clone was observed a handful of times. The V gene is TRBV18, the J gene TRBJ2-6; D not certain. Germline V CDR1 and CDR2: KGHSH, LQKENI. V lost 5 bases and J lost 4, with 9 bases in between. CDR3 length: 14 amino acids. CDR3 bases: TGTGCCAGCTCAAGCGAAACGGGGGCCAACGTCCTGACTTTC. Amino acid sequence: CASSSETGANVLTF.

This clone was counted a few times. The J gene is TRBJ2-7, the V gene TRBV2; 7 bases fit TRBD1. The ends lost 4 bases at V and 4 bases at J; junction bases unmatched: 13. The germline CDR1 and CDR2 sequences are SNHLY and FYNNEI. This CDR3 region has 16 residues. The CDR3 is CASSGKGAGAIYEQYF. The CDR3 coding sequence is TGTGCCAGCAGTGGGAAGGGGGCAGGGGCTATTTACGAGCAGTACTTC.

In its sample, this clone was seen once. The CDR3 sequence: CASSLWAPLSTGELFF. Written as DNA, the CDR3 is TGCGCCAGCAGCTTGTGGGCGCCCCTTAGCACCGGGGAGCTGTTTTTT. The chain joins TRBV5-1 to TRBJ2-2, with D uncertain. The CDR3 is 16 amino acids. Germline V gene lookup returns CDR1 SGHRS and CDR2 YFSETQ. Trimming took 1 base from V and 4 from J, leaving 14 bases between them.

A word on this clone: The sample contains more than one DNA sequence encoding this CDR3. The V and J genes are TRBV27 and TRBJ1-5; weak D call: TRBD1 (5 bases). This CDR3 is 14 amino acids long. Trimming cost V 4 bases and J 0 bases, with 7 bases left between them. The germline V gene encodes CDR1 MNHEY and CDR2 SMNVEV (reference sequence). The CDR3 sequence: CASSSGYSNQPQHF. The CDR3 coding sequence is TGTGCCAGCAGTTCAGGGTATAGCAATCAGCCCCAGCATTTT.

The rearrangement joins TRBV29-1 to TRBJ1-4; 7 bases are shared with TRBD1. From germline, CDR1 is SQVTM and CDR2 ANQGSEA. The CDR3 covers 13 residues. V trimming: 7 bases; J trimming: 10 bases; junction bases outside the gene matches: 12. The CDR3 DNA reads TGCAGCGCTCATGAGGGGACAGTCGGAAAACTGTTTTTT. Amino acid sequence: CSAHEGTVGKLFF.

The chain is built from TRBV13 and TRBJ2-1; TRBD2 aligns across 8 bases. Germline assignment: CDR1 PRHDT and CDR2 FYEKMQ (reference sequence). This CDR3 comprises 17 residues. The junction had 12 bases not matched to a gene; V was cut back by 2 bases and J by 6 bases. CDR3 bases: TGTGCCAGCAGCTTAAAGAGCGGGGGTGACCTTCTCAATGAGCAGTTCTTC. Its protein product is CASSLKSGGDLLNEQFF.

V gene TRBV6-6 combines with J gene TRBJ1-1; 10 positions agree with TRBD1. This CDR3 comprises 15 residues. After removal of 5 bases from V and 1 base from J, the junction contained 4 bases not matched to a gene. Germline assignment: CDR1 MNHNY and CDR2 SVGAGI (reference sequence). CDR3 region: CASSGRDRGNTEAFF. CDR3 sequence (DNA): TGTGCCAGCAGTGGACGGGACAGGGGGAACACTGAAGCTTTCTTT.

This clone has only one observation. V gene TRBV5-4 combines with J gene TRBJ2-3, with 10 bases matching TRBD2. The CDR3 extends over 16 amino acids. Germline assignment: CDR1 SGHNT and CDR2 YYREEE (reference sequence). V lost 4 bases and J lost 2; bases outside the gene matches: 7. The CDR3 region is CASSRLAGVFTDTQYF. Written as DNA, the CDR3 is TGTGCCAGCAGCCGCCTAGCGGGGGTCTTCACAGATACGCAGTATTTT.

This chain links TRBV6-4 with TRBJ2-1, with D possibly being TRBD2 (6 bases). Deletions cut 6 bases from V and 13 bases from J, with 28 bases between. The CDR3 is 16 amino acids. Per germline, CDR1 MRHNA and CDR2 SNTAGT. The CDR3 spells CASSPSVMGPGGRQFF. In DNA, the CDR3 is TGTGCCAGCAGCCCGTCGGTGATGGGCCCTGGGGGGAGACAGTTCTTC.

The rearrangement joins TRBV4-1 to TRBJ1-5, with D uncertain. Germline V gives CDR1 MGHRA, CDR2 YSYEKL. Trimming took 0 bases from V and 10 from J, leaving 16 bases between them. This CDR3 contains 15 residues. For the CDR3, the DNA is TGCGCCAGCAGCCAAGAGAAAGGGAGGGCCCCCCCCCAGCATTTT. Translated, it gives CASSQEKGRAPPQHF.

The chain has TRBV11-1 and TRBJ1-1; tentatively, D is TRBD1 (6 bases). Trimming shortened V by 5 bases and J by 0 bases, and 16 bases separated the two germline ends. This CDR3 is 16 amino acids long. From germline, CDR1 is SGHAT and CDR2 FQDESV (reference sequence). For the CDR3, the DNA is TGTGCCAGCAGCCCCCGTACAGGGTCCATGAACACTGAAGCTTTCTTT. It yields the protein CASSPRTGSMNTEAFF.

The chain is built from TRBV7-3 and TRBJ2-5; D perhaps matches TRBD1 (5 bases). The J call is in doubt because the DNA end fits TRBJ2-7 better. The CDR3 has 13 residues. Germline loops: CDR1 SGHTA, CDR2 FQGTGA. CDR3 nucleotides: TGTGCCAGCAGCTTAGGGTCAGGGAACGAGCAGTACTTC. Its translation is CASSLGSGNEQYF.

J is TRBJ1-3 and V is TRBV10-1; D is uncertain. This CDR3 has 13 amino acids. CDR1 and CDR2 (germline): WNHNN, SYGVQD (reference sequence). V gave up 3 bases and J gave up 0 bases, with 3 bases separating them. The CDR3 bases are TGCGCCAGCAGTGATAACTCTGGAAACACCATATATTTT. Protein sequence: CASSDNSGNTIYF.

The chain has TRBV29-1 and TRBJ2-1, with D possibly matching TRBD1 (6 bases). Germline assignment: CDR1 SQVTM and CDR2 ANQGSEA. This CDR3 is 14 amino acids long. V lost 3 bases, J lost 6 bases, and 15 bases lay in between. In DNA form, the CDR3 reads TGCAGCGTTGATTCAGGGGATATTGGCAATGAGCAGTTCTTC. It yields the protein CSVDSGDIGNEQFF.

The V call is TRBV10-3, the J call TRBJ2-3; the D gene is possibly TRBD2 (6 bases). Per germline, CDR1 ENHRY and CDR2 SYGVKD. Deletions cut 7 bases from V and 1 base from J, with 9 bases between. The CDR3 runs 13 residues. The CDR3 loop reads CAIMGLGTDTQYF. The CDR3 region has the DNA TGTGCCATCATGGGACTGGGCACAGATACGCAGTATTTT.

The chain links TRBV5-6 to TRBJ1-2; TRBD1 agrees at 10 bases. This CDR3 has 13 residues. Germline CDR1 reads SGHDT; CDR2 reads YYEEEE. Trimming removed 2 bases from V and 10 bases from J; junction bases left unmatched: 5. As DNA, the CDR3 is TGTGCCAGCAGCTTTCGGGACAGGGGATCCTACACCTTC. Protein sequence: CASSFRDRGSYTF.

The rearrangement uses TRBV6-6 and TRBJ1-2, with 11 nucleotides matching TRBD1. Germline V gene lookup returns CDR1 MNHNY and CDR2 SVGAGI (reference sequence). The length of the CDR3 is 15 residues. V shed 5 bases, J shed 6 bases, and the junction held 8 bases outside the gene matches. The CDR3: CASSPEGQGAHGYTF. The CDR3 region has the DNA TGTGCCAGCAGTCCCGAAGGACAGGGGGCGCATGGCTACACCTTC.